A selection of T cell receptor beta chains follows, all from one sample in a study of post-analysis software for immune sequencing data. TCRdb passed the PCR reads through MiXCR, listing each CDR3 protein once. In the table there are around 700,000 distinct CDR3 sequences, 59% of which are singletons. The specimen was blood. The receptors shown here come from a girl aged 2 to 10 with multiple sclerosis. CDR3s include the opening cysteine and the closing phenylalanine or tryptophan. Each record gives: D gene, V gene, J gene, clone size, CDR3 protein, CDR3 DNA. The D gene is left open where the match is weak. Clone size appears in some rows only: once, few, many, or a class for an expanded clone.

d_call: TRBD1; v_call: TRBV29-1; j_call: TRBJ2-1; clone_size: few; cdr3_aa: CSTRGHEQFF; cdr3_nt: TGCAGCACCAGGGGGCATGAGCAGTTCTTC
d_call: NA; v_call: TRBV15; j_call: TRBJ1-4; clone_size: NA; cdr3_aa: CATSRAGRDNEKLFF; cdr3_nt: TGTGCCACCAGCAGAGCGGGACGGGACAATGAAAAACTGTTTTTT
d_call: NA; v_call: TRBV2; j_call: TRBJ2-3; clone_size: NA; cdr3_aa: CASSVERYTDTQYF; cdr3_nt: TGTGCCAGCAGTGTCGAGCGGTACACAGATACGCAGTATTTT
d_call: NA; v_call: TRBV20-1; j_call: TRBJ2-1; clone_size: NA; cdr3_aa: CSARTYAGLRLNEQFF; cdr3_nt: TGCAGTGCTAGAACCTATGCCGGCCTCAGACTCAATGAGCAGTTCTTC
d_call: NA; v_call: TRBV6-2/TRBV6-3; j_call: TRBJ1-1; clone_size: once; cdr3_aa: CASSHLLRGSEAFF; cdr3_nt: TGTGCCAGCAGTCACCTCTTAAGAGGCTCTGAAGCTTTCTTT
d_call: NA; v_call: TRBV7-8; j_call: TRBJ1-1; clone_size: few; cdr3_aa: CASSLERVGNTEAFF; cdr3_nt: TGTGCCAGCAGCTTAGAGAGGGTTGGGAACACTGAAGCTTTCTTT
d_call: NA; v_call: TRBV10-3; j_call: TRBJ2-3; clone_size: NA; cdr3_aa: CAISGGKDTQYF; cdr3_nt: TGTGCCATCAGTGGCGGAAAAGATACGCAGTATTTT
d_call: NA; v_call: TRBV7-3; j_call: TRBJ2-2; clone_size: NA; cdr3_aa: CASSSTFGGGELFF; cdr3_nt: TGTGCCAGCAGCTCAACATTCGGAGGCGGGGAGCTGTTTTTT
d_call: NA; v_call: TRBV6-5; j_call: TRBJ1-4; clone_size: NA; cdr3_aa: CASRGPLRGKLFF; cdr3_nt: TGTGCCAGCAGAGGCCCTCTGAGAGGAAAACTGTTTTTT
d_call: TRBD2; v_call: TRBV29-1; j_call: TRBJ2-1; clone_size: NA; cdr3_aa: CSVYAGGRDYNEQFF; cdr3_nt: TGCAGCGTCTACGCGGGGGGACGTGACTACAATGAGCAGTTCTTC
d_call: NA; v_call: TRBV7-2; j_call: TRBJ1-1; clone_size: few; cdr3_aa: CASSSGFHGNTEAFF; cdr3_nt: TGTGCCAGCAGCTCTGGGTTCCACGGGAACACTGAAGCTTTCTTT